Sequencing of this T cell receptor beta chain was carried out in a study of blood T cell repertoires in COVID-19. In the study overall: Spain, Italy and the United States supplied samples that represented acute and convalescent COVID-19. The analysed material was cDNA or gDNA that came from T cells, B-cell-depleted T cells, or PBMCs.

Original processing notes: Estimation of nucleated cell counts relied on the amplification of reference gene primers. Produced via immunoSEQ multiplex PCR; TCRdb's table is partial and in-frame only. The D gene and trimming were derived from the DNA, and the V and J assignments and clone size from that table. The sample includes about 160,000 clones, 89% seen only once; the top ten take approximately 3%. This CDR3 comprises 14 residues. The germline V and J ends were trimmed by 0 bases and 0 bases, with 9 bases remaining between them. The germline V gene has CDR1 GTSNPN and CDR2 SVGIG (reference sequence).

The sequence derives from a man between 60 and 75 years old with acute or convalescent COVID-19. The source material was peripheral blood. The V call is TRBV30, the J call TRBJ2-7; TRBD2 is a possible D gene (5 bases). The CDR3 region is CAWSVLRDSYEQYF. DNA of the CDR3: TGTGCCTGGAGTGTACTTCGGGACTCCTACGAGCAGTACTTC.